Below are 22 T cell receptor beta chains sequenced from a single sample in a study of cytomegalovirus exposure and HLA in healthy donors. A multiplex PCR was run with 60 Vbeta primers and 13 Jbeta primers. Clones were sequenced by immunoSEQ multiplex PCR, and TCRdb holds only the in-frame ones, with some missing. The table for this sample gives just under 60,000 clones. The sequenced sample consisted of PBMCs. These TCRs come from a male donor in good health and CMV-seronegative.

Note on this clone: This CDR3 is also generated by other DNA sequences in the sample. The CDR3 DNA reads TGTGCCAGCAGTCTAAGAAGAAACACTGAAGCTTTCTTT. This gives the protein CASSLRRNTEAFF. The rearrangement links TRBV28 to TRBJ1-1, with unresolved D. In germline, CDR1 is MDHEN, CDR2 SYDVKM. There are 13 residues in the CDR3. The germline V and J ends were trimmed by 5 bases and 2 bases, with 9 bases remaining between them.

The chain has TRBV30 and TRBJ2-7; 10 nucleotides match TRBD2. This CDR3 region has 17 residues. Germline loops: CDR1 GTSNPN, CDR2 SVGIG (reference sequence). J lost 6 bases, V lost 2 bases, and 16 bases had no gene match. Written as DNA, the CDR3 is TGTGCCTGGAGTCCCCGCCCTAGCGGGAGATCTTTCCTCGAGCAGTACTTC. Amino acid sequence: CAWSPRPSGRSFLEQYF. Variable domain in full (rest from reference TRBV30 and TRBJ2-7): SQTIHQWPATLVQPVGSPLSLECTVEGTSNPNLYWYRQAAGRGLQLLFYSVGIGQISSEVPQNLSASRPQDRQFILSSKKLLLSDSGFYLCAWSPRPSGRSFLEQYFGPGTRLTVT.

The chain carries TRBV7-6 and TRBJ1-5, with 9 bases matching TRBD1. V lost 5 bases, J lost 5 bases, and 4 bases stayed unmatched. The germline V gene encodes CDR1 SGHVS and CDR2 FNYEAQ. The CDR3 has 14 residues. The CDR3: CASSAGTGYQPQHF. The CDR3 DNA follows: TGTGCCAGCAGCGCCGGGACAGGGTATCAGCCCCAGCATTTT.

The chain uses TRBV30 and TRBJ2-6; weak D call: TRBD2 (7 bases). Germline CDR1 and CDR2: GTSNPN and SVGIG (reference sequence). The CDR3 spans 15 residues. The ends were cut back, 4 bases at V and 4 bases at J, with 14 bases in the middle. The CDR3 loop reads CAWKIGGAGANVLTF. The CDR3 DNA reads TGTGCCTGGAAGATTGGGGGGGCCGGGGCCAACGTCCTGACTTTC.

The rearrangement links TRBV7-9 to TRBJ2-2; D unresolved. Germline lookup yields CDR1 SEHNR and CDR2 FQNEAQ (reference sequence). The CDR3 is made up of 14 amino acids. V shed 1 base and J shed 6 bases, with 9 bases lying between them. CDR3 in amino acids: CASSLGVRAGELFF. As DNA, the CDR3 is TGTGCCAGCAGCTTAGGGGTTCGGGCCGGGGAGCTGTTTTTT.

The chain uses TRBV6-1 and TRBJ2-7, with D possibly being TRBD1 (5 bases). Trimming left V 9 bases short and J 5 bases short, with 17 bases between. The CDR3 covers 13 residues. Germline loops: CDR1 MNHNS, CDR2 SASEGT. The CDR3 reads CASRQSLLDEQYF. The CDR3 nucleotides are TGTGCCAGTCGACAGTCCCTTCTCGACGAGCAGTACTTC.

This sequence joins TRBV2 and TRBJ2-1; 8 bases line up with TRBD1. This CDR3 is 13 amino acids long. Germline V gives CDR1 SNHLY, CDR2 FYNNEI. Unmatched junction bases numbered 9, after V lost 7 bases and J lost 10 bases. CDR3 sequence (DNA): TGTGCCAGCACCTCGGACAGGGCACTCGAGCAGTTCTTC. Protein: CASTSDRALEQFF. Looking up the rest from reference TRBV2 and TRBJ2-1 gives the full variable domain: EPEVTQTPSHQVTQMGQEVILRCVPISNHLYFYWYRQILGQKVEFLVSFYNNEISEKSEIFDDQFSVERPDGSNFTLKIRSTKLEDSAMYFCASTSDRALEQFFGPGTRLTVL.

CDR3 loop: CASSDSGGEVTEAFF. CDR3 nucleotides: TGCGCCAGCAGTGATTCGGGGGGAGAGGTCACTGAAGCTTTCTTT. The gene calls are TRBV10-1 and TRBJ1-1, with D maybe TRBD1 (5 bases). Germline V CDR1 and CDR2: WNHNN, SYGVQD (reference sequence). Trimming stripped 3 bases from V and 4 bases from J, with 15 bases between. The CDR3 consists of 15 residues.

CDR3 in DNA: TGTGCCAGCCCTCCGGGGGGAACTTGGTACAATGAGCAGTTCTTC. It encodes CASPPGGTWYNEQFF. V is TRBV5-8 and J is TRBJ2-1; 7 positions match TRBD2. Germline CDR1 and CDR2: SGHTS and YDEGEE. The length of the CDR3 is 15 residues. Trimming cost V 7 bases and J 4 bases; bases outside gene matches: 11.

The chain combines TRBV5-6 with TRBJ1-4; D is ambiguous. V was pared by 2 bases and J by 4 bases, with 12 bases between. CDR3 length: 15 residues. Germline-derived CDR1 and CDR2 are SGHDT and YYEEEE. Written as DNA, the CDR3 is TGTGCCAGCAGCTTATGGAGTCAGAATAATGAAAAACTGTTTTTT. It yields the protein CASSLWSQNNEKLFF.

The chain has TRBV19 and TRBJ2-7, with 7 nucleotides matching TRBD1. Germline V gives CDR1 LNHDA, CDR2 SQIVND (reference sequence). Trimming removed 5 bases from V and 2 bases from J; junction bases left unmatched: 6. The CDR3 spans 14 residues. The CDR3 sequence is CASSLRDSTYEQYF. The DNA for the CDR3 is TGTGCCAGTAGTTTAAGGGACAGCACCTACGAGCAGTACTTC.

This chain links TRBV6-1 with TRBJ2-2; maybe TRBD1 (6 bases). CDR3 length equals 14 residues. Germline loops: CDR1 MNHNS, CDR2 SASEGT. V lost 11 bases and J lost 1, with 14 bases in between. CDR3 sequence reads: CASRPGQNTGELFF. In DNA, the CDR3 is TGTGCCTCCCGACCGGGACAGAACACCGGGGAGCTGTTTTTT.

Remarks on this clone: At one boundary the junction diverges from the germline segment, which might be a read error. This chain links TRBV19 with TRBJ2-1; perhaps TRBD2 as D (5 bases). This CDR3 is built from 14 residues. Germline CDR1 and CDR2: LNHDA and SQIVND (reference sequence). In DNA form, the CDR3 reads TGTGCCAGTAGCTCGGCGGGCTCCGACAATGAGCAGTTCTTC. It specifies CASSSAGSDNEQFF.

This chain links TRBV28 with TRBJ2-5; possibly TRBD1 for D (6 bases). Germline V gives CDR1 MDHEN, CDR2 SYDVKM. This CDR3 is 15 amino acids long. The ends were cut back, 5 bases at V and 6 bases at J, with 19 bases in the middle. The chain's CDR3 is CASSGGGGPTKTQYF. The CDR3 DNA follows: TGTGCCAGCAGTGGGGGCGGTGGGCCGACAAAGACCCAGTACTTC.

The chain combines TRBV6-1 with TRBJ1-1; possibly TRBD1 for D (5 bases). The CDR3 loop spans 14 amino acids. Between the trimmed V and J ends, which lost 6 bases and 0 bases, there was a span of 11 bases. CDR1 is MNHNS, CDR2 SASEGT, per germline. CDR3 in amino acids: CASSPGPLNTEAFF. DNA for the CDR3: TGTGCCAGCAGCCCAGGGCCCTTGAACACTGAAGCTTTCTTT.

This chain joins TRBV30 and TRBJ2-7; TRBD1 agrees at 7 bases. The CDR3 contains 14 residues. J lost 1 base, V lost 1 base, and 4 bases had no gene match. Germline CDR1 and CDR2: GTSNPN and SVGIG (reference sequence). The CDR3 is CAWSEGTVSYEQYF. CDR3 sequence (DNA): TGTGCCTGGAGTGAAGGGACAGTTTCCTACGAGCAGTACTTC.

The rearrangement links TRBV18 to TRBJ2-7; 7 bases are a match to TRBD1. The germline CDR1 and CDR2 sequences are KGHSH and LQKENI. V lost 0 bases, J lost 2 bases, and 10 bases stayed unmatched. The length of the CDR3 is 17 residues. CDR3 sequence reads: CASSPPPTGLMAYEQYF. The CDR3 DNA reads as TGTGCCAGCTCACCACCCCCGACAGGGTTGATGGCCTACGAGCAGTACTTC.

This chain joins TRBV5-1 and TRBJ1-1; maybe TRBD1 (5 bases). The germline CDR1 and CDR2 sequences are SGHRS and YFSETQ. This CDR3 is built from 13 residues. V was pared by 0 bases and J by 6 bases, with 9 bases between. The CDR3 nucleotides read TGCGCCAGCAGCTTGGCTAGGGGCTCTGAAGCTTTCTTT. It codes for CASSLARGSEAFF.

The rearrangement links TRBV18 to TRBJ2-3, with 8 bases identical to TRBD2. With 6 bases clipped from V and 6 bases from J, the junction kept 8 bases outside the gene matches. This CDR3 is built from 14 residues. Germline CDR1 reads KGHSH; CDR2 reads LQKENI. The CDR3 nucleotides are TGTGCCAGCTCGCGAGCGGGAGCCTTTGATACGCAGTATTTT. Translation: CASSRAGAFDTQYF.

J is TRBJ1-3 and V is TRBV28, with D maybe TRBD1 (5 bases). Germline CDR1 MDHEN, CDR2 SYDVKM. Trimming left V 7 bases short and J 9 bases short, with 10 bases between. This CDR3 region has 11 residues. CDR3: CASTLGGTIYF. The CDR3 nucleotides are TGTGCCAGCACCCTCGGGGGCACCATATATTTT.

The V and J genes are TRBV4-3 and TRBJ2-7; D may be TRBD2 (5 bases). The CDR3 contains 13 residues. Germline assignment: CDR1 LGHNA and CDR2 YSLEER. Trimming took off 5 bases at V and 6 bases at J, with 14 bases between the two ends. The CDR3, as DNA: TGCGCCAGCAGCGCCGGGATCGAGGCCGAGCAGTACTTC. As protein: CASSAGIEAEQYF.

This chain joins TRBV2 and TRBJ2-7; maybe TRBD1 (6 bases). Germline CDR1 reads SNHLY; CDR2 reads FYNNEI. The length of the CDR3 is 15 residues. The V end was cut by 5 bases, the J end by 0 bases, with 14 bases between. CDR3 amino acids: CASSPGTSSSYEQYF. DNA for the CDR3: TGTGCCAGCAGTCCCGGGACATCGAGCTCCTACGAGCAGTACTTC.